This T cell receptor beta chain was sequenced in a study of type 1 regulatory T cells. Study information: This in vitro CD4 product, T-allo10, is enriched for Tr1 cells and alloantigen-specific.

This clonotype was observed a handful of times. Its matching antigen is unknown. V gave up 0 bases and J gave up 5 bases, with 14 bases separating them. Looked up from germline, CDR1 is SGHRS and CDR2 is YFSETQ. The CDR3 contains 15 residues. Study-wide points: Compared with non-Tr1 cells, Tr1 cells showed a narrower TCR repertoire.

MiXCR was run by TCRdb on the reads, yielding one entry per CDR3 protein. The data contain around 65,000 distinct CDR3 sequences, about 50% of them singletons. The sequence derives from a human donor in good health. Sequenced sample: cultured non-Tr1 T cells, either the whole culture or a sorted T cell fraction (not recorded which). The chain couples TRBV5-1 to TRBJ2-5; a possible D gene is TRBD1 (6 bases). Here the CDR3 reads CASSLEGTRWETQYF. CDR3 in DNA: TGCGCCAGCAGCTTGGAAGGGACAAGATGGGAGACCCAGTACTTC.